These 21 T cell receptor beta chains share one sample of origin, sequenced in a study of cytomegalovirus exposure and HLA in healthy donors. PCR involved 60 Vbeta and 13 Jbeta primers. TCRdb's table, derived via immunoSEQ multiplex PCR, lists solely in-frame clones and lacks some. The sample includes fewer than 150,000 clones, 77% seen only once; the top ten take 4.9%. The sequencing input was PBMCs. The receptors stem from a woman aged 50 to 60 in good health and CMV-seronegative.

The rearrangement uses TRBV15 and TRBJ1-4; TRBD1 agrees at 7 bases. V lost 0 bases to trimming and J lost 8 bases; unmatched junction nucleotides: 3. The CDR3 length is 14 residues. Germline assignment: CDR1 LNHNV and CDR2 YYDKDF (reference sequence). The CDR3 DNA sequence: TGTGCCACCAGCAGAGACAGGGGGAGAGAAAAACTGTTTTTT. The encoded protein is CATSRDRGREKLFF.

Here the CDR3 reads CASSLLGQLLNTEAFF. DNA for the CDR3: TGCGCCAGCAGCTTGCTGGGACAGCTTTTGAACACTGAAGCTTTCTTT. This rearrangement joins TRBV5-1 to TRBJ1-1; 7 bases match TRBD1. Trimming cost V 1 base and J 0 bases; bases outside gene matches: 6. This CDR3 comprises 16 residues. Germline CDR1 reads SGHRS; CDR2 reads YFSETQ.

The CDR3 here is CASSLRQGGLFF. Here the CDR3 DNA reads TGTGCCAGCAGCCTCAGACAGGGAGGGCTGTTTTTT. The genes are TRBV11-3 and TRBJ2-2; D is possibly TRBD1 (7 bases). V lost 5 bases and J 13 bases, leaving 14 bases between the germline ends. The germline V gene encodes CDR1 SGHNT and CDR2 YENEEA. CDR3 length equals 12 residues.

The table lists this clone with a few counts. The chain uses TRBV20-1 and TRBJ2-1; no firm D call. The CDR3 has 11 amino acids. The V end lost 5 bases, the J end lost 11 bases, and 13 bases lay between the germline ends. Germline-derived CDR1 and CDR2 are DFQATT and SNEGSKA (reference sequence). The CDR3, as DNA: TGCAGTGCTCCTTGGGCCTCCCAGCAGTTCTTC. Translating gives CSAPWASQQFF.

The chain carries TRBV30 and TRBJ1-1; 7 bases fit TRBD1. The CDR3 is 12 amino acids. J lost 0 bases, V lost 8 bases, and 3 bases had no gene match. Germline loops: CDR1 GTSNPN, CDR2 SVGIG (reference sequence). Here the CDR3 reads CASDRVNTEAFF. The CDR3 bases are TGTGCCAGCGACAGGGTGAACACTGAAGCTTTCTTT.

This chain links TRBV6-5 with TRBJ2-1, with 11 bases matching TRBD2. V lost 2 bases to trimming and J lost 5 bases; unmatched junction nucleotides: 5. Germline loops: CDR1 MNHEY, CDR2 SVGAGI. This CDR3 region has 16 residues. The CDR3 region has the DNA TGTGCCAGCAGTTACCGGACTAGCGGGCCCGACAATGAGCAGTTCTTC. This translates into CASSYRTSGPDNEQFF.

This rearrangement joins TRBV27 to TRBJ1-6; 7 nucleotides match TRBD1. CDR1 and CDR2 (germline): MNHEY, SMNVEV (reference sequence). V lost 3 bases and J lost 4; bases outside the gene matches: 3. The CDR3 length is 15 residues. The CDR3 coding sequence is TGTGCCAGCAGTTTGTCACAGGGGTATAATTCACCCCTCCACTTT. Its protein product is CASSLSQGYNSPLHF.

V and J are TRBV4-3 and TRBJ2-7, with 13 bases identical to TRBD2. The length of the CDR3 is 18 residues. Unmatched junction bases numbered 6, after V lost 0 bases and J lost 1 base. The germline V gene encodes CDR1 LGHNA and CDR2 YSLEER. The CDR3, as DNA: TGCGCCAGCAGCCAAGATACCGTACTAGCGGGGGGGTCCTACGAGCAGTACTTC. Residues: CASSQDTVLAGGSYEQYF.

The chain is built from TRBV5-6 and TRBJ2-6; D is undetermined. This CDR3 comprises 13 residues. CDR1 and CDR2 from the germline V gene are SGHDT and YYEEEE. Between the trimmed V and J ends, which lost 2 bases and 2 bases, there was a span of 2 bases. CDR3 DNA sequence: TGTGCCAGCAGCTTCGCTGGGGCCAACGTCCTGACTTTC. It is translated as CASSFAGANVLTF.

The chain uses TRBV29-1 and TRBJ1-4; TRBD1 matches at 8 bases. Germline V gene lookup returns CDR1 SQVTM and CDR2 ANQGSEA. This CDR3 comprises 13 residues. V shed 7 bases, J shed 8 bases, and the junction held 9 bases outside the gene matches. The DNA for the CDR3 is TGCAGCGCACGGACAGGGTCTTCCGAAAAACTGTTTTTT. Protein sequence: CSARTGSSEKLFF.

This clone has a handful of counts. The CDR3 here is CASSLGDSNNEQFF. The CDR3 DNA sequence: TGCGCCAGCAGCTTGGGGGACAGTAACAATGAGCAGTTCTTC. V and J are TRBV5-1 and TRBJ2-1, with 7 bases aligning to TRBD1. The CDR3 is made up of 14 amino acids. V gave up 0 bases and J gave up 5 bases; unmatched junction bases: 2. CDR1 and CDR2 (germline): SGHRS, YFSETQ.

The chain carries TRBV7-2 and TRBJ1-1, with a weak D call TRBD1 (6 bases). Germline V CDR1 and CDR2: SGHTA, FQGNSA. CDR3 length: 15 residues. The germline V and J ends were trimmed by 1 base and 6 bases, with 15 bases remaining between them. The CDR3 DNA reads TGTGCCAGCAGCTTAGGGGGTTCCGGGGGGCCTGAAGCTTTCTTT. The encoded protein is CASSLGGSGGPEAFF.

The chain combines TRBV6-1 with TRBJ2-4, with TRBD2 matching over 7 bases. Losses at the gene ends were 5 bases for V and 0 bases for J; bases not matched to a gene: 4. Per the germline V gene, CDR1 is MNHNS and CDR2 is SASEGT. The CDR3 runs 15 residues. In nucleotides, the CDR3 is TGTGCCAGCAGTCCGAGCGGGGCAGCCAAAAACATTCAGTACTTC. Its protein product is CASSPSGAAKNIQYF.

V is TRBV6-1 and J is TRBJ2-1; D not resolved. V lost 1 base and J 11 bases, leaving 6 bases between the germline ends. Germline V gene data show CDR1 as MNHNS and CDR2 as SASEGT. The CDR3 length is 11 residues. CDR3 residues: CASSEGHQQFF. CDR3 sequence (DNA): TGTGCCAGCAGTGAAGGACACCAGCAGTTCTTC.

The chain employs TRBV4-2 and TRBJ2-7; 12 nucleotides agree with TRBD2. J lost 6 bases, V lost 4 bases, and 7 bases had no gene match. The CDR3 runs 15 residues. CDR1 LGHNA and CDR2 YNFKEQ come from the germline V gene. In nucleotides, the CDR3 is TGTGCCAGCAGCCTAGAACTAGCGGGGGGTCGCGAGCAGTACTTC. This codes for CASSLELAGGREQYF.

The genes are TRBV2 and TRBJ1-1; TRBD1 matches 10 bases. CDR3 length: 15 residues. The germline gives CDR1 SNHLY, CDR2 FYNNEI. The V segment lost 5 bases and the J segment 5 bases; nucleotides outside the gene matches: 8. The CDR3 sequence is CASSSQGTGVTEAFF. The CDR3 region has the DNA TGTGCCAGCAGTTCTCAGGGGACAGGGGTAACTGAAGCTTTCTTT.

The chain employs TRBV30 and TRBJ2-2, with 10 bases matching TRBD2. Per the germline V gene, CDR1 is GTSNPN and CDR2 is SVGIG (reference sequence). The CDR3 is 12 amino acids. After removal of 5 bases from V and 7 bases from J, the junction contained 1 base not matched to a gene. The CDR3 nucleotides read TGTGCCTGGGGACTAGCGGTCGGGGAGCTGTTTTTT. It is translated as CAWGLAVGELFF.

V usage is TRBV5-1 and J usage is TRBJ1-6; no clear D. Germline CDR1 and CDR2: SGHRS and YFSETQ. The CDR3 spans 14 residues. Deletions cut 3 bases from V and 10 bases from J, with 14 bases between. DNA of the CDR3: TGCGCCAGCAGCTGGGGAGGGTTTGGATCACCCCTCCACTTT. Translating gives CASSWGGFGSPLHF.

The chain has TRBV5-4 and TRBJ2-5; TRBD2 matches 7 bases. V trimming: 0 bases; J trimming: 2 bases; junction bases outside the gene matches: 10. The CDR3 totals 17 residues. Germline V CDR1 and CDR2: SGHNT, YYREEE (reference sequence). DNA of the CDR3: TGTGCCAGCAGCTTGGCGCTAGCGGTAGTTGCACAAGAGACCCAGTACTTC. It encodes CASSLALAVVAQETQYF.

This clone was picked up one time. The chain links TRBV30 to TRBJ1-6; 8 bases fit TRBD1. CDR1 is GTSNPN, CDR2 SVGIG, per germline (reference sequence). The CDR3 covers 12 residues. The junction had 4 bases not matched to a gene; V was cut back by 7 bases and J by 8 bases. The CDR3 protein is CALDRDDSPLHF. The CDR3 DNA sequence: TGTGCCTTGGACAGGGACGATTCACCCCTCCACTTT. The entire variable domain, with the rest obtained from reference TRBV30 and TRBJ1-6, is as follows: SQTIHQWPATLVQPVGSPLSLECTVEGTSNPNLYWYRQAAGRGLQLLFYSVGIGQISSEVPQNLSASRPQDRQFILSSKKLLLSDSGFYLCALDRDDSPLHFGNGTRLTVT.

The sample holds one count of this clone. The chain joins TRBV30 to TRBJ2-2; D is ambiguous. The CDR3 runs to 15 residues. The germline V gene has CDR1 GTSNPN and CDR2 SVGIG (reference sequence). V lost 0 bases, J lost 6 bases, and 14 bases lay in between. For the CDR3, the DNA is TGTGCCTGGAGTGTGGCTAGTTTGCCTTCCGGGGAGCTGTTTTTT. Translating it yields CAWSVASLPSGELFF.